The 17 T cell receptor beta chains presented below share a single source sample, sequenced in a study of T cells in Graves' hyperthyroidism and ophthalmopathy. There were TCR beta CDR3 regions amplified from RNA transcripts. RT-PCR in the first round (using the HTBI primer set) targeted the TCR CDR3. One entry per CDR3 protein, called by TCRdb with MiXCR from the multiplex PCR reads. The top ten hold 15% to 20% of the sample, which has 540,000 or so distinct CDR3 sequences, about 45% seen once. The sample was peripheral blood or thyroid tissue (not recorded which). These receptors all come from an adult woman with Graves' disease, either hyperthyroidism or ophthalmopathy (not recorded which).

J is TRBJ1-4 and V is TRBV6-1; D is unclear. This CDR3 is built from 13 residues. Trimming took off 0 bases at V and 5 bases at J, with 4 bases between the two ends. Germline assignment: CDR1 MNHNS and CDR2 SASEGT. The CDR3 protein is CASSEAVNEKLFF. The CDR3 DNA reads as TGTGCCAGCAGTGAAGCAGTAAATGAAAAACTGTTTTTT.

This chain joins TRBV7-3 and TRBJ2-2; D is undetermined. Germline assignment: CDR1 SGHTA and CDR2 FQGTGA. The CDR3 extends over 16 amino acids. V lost 6 bases, J lost 4 bases, and 18 bases lay in between. This CDR3 is CASSARWGSVTGELFF. The CDR3 nucleotides are TGTGCCAGCAGTGCTAGATGGGGTTCCGTCACCGGGGAGCTGTTTTTT.

This clonotype came up many times. The chain links TRBV10-3 to TRBJ1-3, with a tentative D call TRBD1 (5 bases). The length of the CDR3 is 16 residues. Trimming removed 5 bases from V and 2 bases from J, with 16 bases in between. CDR1 and CDR2 from the germline V gene are ENHRY and SYGVKD. The CDR3, as DNA: TGTGCCATCAGTCTGGGACGCACTACCCCTGGAAACACCATATATTTT. Translated, it gives CAISLGRTTPGNTIYF.

CDR3 protein: CASSDIRAEQYF. CDR3 nucleotide sequence: TGTGCCAGCAGTGATATACGGGCCGAGCAGTACTTC. The genes are TRBV2 and TRBJ2-7; D gene unclear. The CDR3 is made up of 12 amino acids. V gave up 3 bases and J gave up 6 bases, with 9 bases separating them. Looked up from germline, CDR1 is SNHLY and CDR2 is FYNNEI.

This chain connects TRBV7-2 to TRBJ2-5, with D unresolved. CDR3 length: 15 amino acids. V lost 1 base, J lost 4 bases, and 13 bases lay in between. Looked up from germline, CDR1 is SGHTA and CDR2 is FQGNSA. The CDR3 is CASSLVPEIGETQYF. CDR3 coding DNA: TGTGCCAGCAGCTTAGTGCCCGAGATCGGAGAGACCCAGTACTTC.

This clonotype was counted ten times or more. The chain carries TRBV6-2 or TRBV6-3 and TRBJ1-5; no clear D. The germline V gene encodes CDR1 MNHEY and CDR2 SVGEGT. Trimming removed 0 bases at V and 3 bases at J, with 9 bases between. CDR3 length equals 15 residues. CDR3: CASSYSIGVNQPQHF. The CDR3 DNA follows: TGTGCCAGCAGTTACTCGATCGGGGTCAATCAGCCCCAGCATTTT.

This clonotype was picked up many times. V and J are TRBV5-8 and TRBJ1-3; the D gene is possibly TRBD1 (6 bases). Trimming cost V 2 bases and J 0 bases, with 12 bases left between them. The CDR3 has 16 amino acids. Germline lookup yields CDR1 SGHTS and CDR2 YDEGEE. This CDR3 is CASSFGQPRSGNTIYF. The DNA for the CDR3 is TGTGCCAGCAGCTTTGGACAGCCCCGCTCTGGAAACACCATATATTTT.

This clonotype was counted many times. The chain couples TRBV12-3 or TRBV12-4 to TRBJ2-5; 9 bases map to TRBD2. V lost 7 bases and J lost 6; bases outside the gene matches: 9. The CDR3 has 14 amino acids. The chain's CDR3 is CASNAGLAVQTQYF. The CDR3 DNA is TGTGCCAGCAATGCGGGACTAGCCGTTCAGACCCAGTACTTC.

The chain joins TRBV20-1 to TRBJ2-1; tentatively, D is TRBD1 (5 bases). Germline lookup yields CDR1 DFQATT and CDR2 SNEGSKA (reference sequence). This CDR3 has 16 amino acids. Trimming removed 4 bases from V and 3 bases from J, with 19 bases in between. CDR3 region: CSATVRQPADYNEQFF. CDR3 coding DNA: TGCAGTGCTACGGTCCGACAGCCTGCGGACTACAATGAGCAGTTCTTC.

A word on this clonotype: A much larger clone differs from this one at a single base, so this may be a read error. This is likely a read error, given that the CDR3 carries no conserved phenylalanine or tryptophan at its end. The chain employs TRBV2 and TRBJ2-2, with 7 bases aligning to TRBD2. The germline V gene encodes CDR1 SNHLY and CDR2 FYNNEI. The CDR3 length is 14 residues. With V trimmed by 8 bases and J by 3 bases, 6 bases remained unmatched. Written as DNA, the CDR3 is TGTGCCAGCGGAACGGGACTATACACCGGGGAGCTGTTTGTT. Translation: CASGTGLYTGELFV.

Only a few counts were recorded for this clonotype. This sequence joins TRBV11-2 and TRBJ2-5; a weak D match, TRBD1 (5 bases). Germline loops: CDR1 SGHAT, CDR2 FQNNGV. V dropped 5 bases and J dropped 2 bases, with 12 bases sitting between them. The CDR3 spans 14 residues. CDR3 in DNA: TGTGCCAGCAGCCCAGAACCAGGGCAAGAGACCCAGTACTTC. Translating gives CASSPEPGQETQYF.

This clonotype appeared many times. The V call is TRBV11-1, the J call TRBJ1-1, with 8 bases fitting TRBD1. J gave up 9 bases and V 5 bases, and 11 bases lay outside the gene matches. The CDR3 loop spans 14 amino acids. Germline CDR1 SGHAT, CDR2 FQDESV (reference sequence). The CDR3 coding sequence is TGTGCCAGCAGCCTTGGACAGGGACGCGACAAAGCTTTCTTT. Residues: CASSLGQGRDKAFF. The full variable domain, with the rest looked up from reference TRBV11-1 and TRBJ1-1, is EAEVAQSPRYKITEKSQAVAFWCDPISGHATLYWYRQILGQGPELLVQFQDESVVDDSQLPKDRFSAERLKGVDSTLKIQPAELGDSAMYLCASSLGQGRDKAFFGQGTRLTVV.

This clonotype was seen at least ten times. This sequence joins TRBV19 and TRBJ2-5; 7 bases are a match to TRBD2. V gave up 8 bases and J gave up 5 bases; unmatched junction bases: 11. The CDR3 sequence is 14 residues long. Germline V lookup: CDR1 LNHDA, CDR2 SQIVND (reference sequence). CDR3 bases: TGTGCCAGTTCCCTTAGGAGTAGCGGGGAGACCCAGTACTTC. Residues: CASSLRSSGETQYF. Combining the CDR3 with reference TRBV19 and TRBJ2-5 gives the whole variable domain DGGITQSPKYLFRKEGQNVTLSCEQNLNHDAMYWYRQDPGQGLRLIYYSQIVNDFQKGDIAEGYSVSREKKESFPLTVTSAQKNPTAFYLCASSLRSSGETQYFGPGTRLLVL.

This clonotype came up many times. V and J are TRBV2 and TRBJ1-5, with TRBD1 matching over 7 bases. Germline CDR1 and CDR2: SNHLY and FYNNEI. The J segment lost 5 bases and the V segment lost 6 bases, leaving 7 bases of the junction unmatched. The CDR3 has 14 residues. The CDR3 loop reads CASSHGTVDQPQHF. The CDR3 DNA follows: TGTGCCAGCAGCCACGGGACAGTCGATCAGCCCCAGCATTTT.

This clonotype was observed at least ten times. V usage is TRBV4-1 and J usage is TRBJ2-5; 8 nucleotides match TRBD1. CDR1 MGHRA and CDR2 YSYEKL come from the germline V gene. V lost 3 bases to trimming and J lost 2 bases; unmatched junction nucleotides: 5. The CDR3 is 15 residues long. This chain's CDR3 is CASSHGRQGQETQYF. The CDR3 DNA reads TGCGCCAGCAGCCATGGAAGACAGGGGCAAGAGACCCAGTACTTC.

This clonotype was seen repeatedly, ten times or more. The chain uses TRBV10-1 and TRBJ2-7; no firm D call. The length of the CDR3 is 14 residues. Trimming took off 1 base at V and 2 bases at J, with 9 bases between the two ends. Germline CDR1 WNHNN, CDR2 SYGVQD (reference sequence). CDR3: CASSEYGRTYEQYF. In nucleotides, the CDR3 is TGCGCCAGCAGTGAGTATGGCCGCACCTACGAGCAGTACTTC.

Worth noting for this clonotype: A much larger clone differs from this one at a single base, so this may be a read error. This CDR3 fails to terminate in the conserved phenylalanine or tryptophan, so it likely reflects a read error. This chain links TRBV2 with TRBJ1-1, with D maybe TRBD1 (6 bases). This CDR3 contains 12 residues. CDR1 is SNHLY and CDR2 is FYNNEI in the germline V gene. V dropped 7 bases and J dropped 5 bases, with 11 bases sitting between them. The CDR3 loop reads CASTTQGTEAFL. Written as DNA, the CDR3 is TGTGCCAGCACCACACAGGGTACTGAAGCTTTCCTT.